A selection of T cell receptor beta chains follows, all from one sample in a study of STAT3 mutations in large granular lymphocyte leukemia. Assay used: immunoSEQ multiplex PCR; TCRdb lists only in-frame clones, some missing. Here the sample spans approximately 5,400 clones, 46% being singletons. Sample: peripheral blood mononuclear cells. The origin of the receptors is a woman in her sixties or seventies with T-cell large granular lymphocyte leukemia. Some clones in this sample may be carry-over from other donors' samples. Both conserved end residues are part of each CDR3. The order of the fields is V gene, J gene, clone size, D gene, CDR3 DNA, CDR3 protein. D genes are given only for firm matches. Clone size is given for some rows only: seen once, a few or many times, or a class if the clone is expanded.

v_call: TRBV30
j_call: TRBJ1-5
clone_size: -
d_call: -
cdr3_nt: TGTGCCTGGGCTGAAGGGGGGGGAGAGAAACAGCATTTT
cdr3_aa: CAWAEGGGEKQHF

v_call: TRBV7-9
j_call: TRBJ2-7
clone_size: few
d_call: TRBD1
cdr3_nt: TGTGCCAGCAGCTTAGAGGGACAGGGTCTCTACGAGCAGTACTTC
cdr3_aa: CASSLEGQGLYEQYF

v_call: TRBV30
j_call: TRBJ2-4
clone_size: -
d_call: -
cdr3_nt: TGTGCCTGGACCAGGGGGGAGGGCATTCAGTACTTC
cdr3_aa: CAWTRGEGIQYF

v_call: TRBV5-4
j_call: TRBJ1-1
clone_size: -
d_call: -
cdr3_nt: TGTGCCAGCAGCTTTTCGGACGGTGAAGCTTTCTTT
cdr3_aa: CASSFSDGEAFF

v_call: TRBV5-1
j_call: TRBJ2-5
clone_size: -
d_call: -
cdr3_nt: TGCGCCAGCAGCTTGGAACGAAGGGGGTTGAAAGAGACCCAGTACTTC
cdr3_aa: CASSLERRGLKETQYF

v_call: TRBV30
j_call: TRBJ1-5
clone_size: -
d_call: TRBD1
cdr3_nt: TGTGCCTGGACGGCAGGGGGTCAGCCCCAGCATTTT
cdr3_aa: CAWTAGGQPQHF

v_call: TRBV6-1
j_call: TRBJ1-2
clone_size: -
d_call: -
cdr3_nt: TGTGCCAGCAGTGAAGGAGAAATCTCCTATGGCTACACCTTC
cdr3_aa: CASSEGEISYGYTF

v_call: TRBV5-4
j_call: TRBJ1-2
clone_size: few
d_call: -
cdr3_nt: TGTGCCAGCAGCTTTCCCCCAAACTATGGCTACACCTTC
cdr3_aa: CASSFPPNYGYTF

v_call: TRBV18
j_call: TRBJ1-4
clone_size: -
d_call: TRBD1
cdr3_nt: TGTGCCAGCTCGCCCGGACAGGCAACTAATGAAAAACTGTTTTTT
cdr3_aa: CASSPGQATNEKLFF

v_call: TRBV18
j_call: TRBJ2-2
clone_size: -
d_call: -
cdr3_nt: TGTGCCAGCTCACAGGGAGCAAACACCGGGGAGCTGTTTTTT
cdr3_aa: CASSQGANTGELFF

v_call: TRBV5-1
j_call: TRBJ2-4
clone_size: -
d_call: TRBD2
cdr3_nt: TGCGCCAGCAGCTTGGGAACGGCGGGAGGGCCAGCCAGTATCATTCAGTACTTC
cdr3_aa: CASSLGTAGGPASIIQYF

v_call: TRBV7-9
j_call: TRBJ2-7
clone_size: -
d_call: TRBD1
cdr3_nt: TGTGCCAGCAGCTCCACCGGGACAGGGGGGGACGAGCAGTACTTC
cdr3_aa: CASSSTGTGGDEQYF

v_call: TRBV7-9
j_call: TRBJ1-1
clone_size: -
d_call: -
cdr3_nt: TGTGCCAGCGACCGTCACATGAACACTGAAGCTTTCTTT
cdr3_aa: CASDRHMNTEAFF

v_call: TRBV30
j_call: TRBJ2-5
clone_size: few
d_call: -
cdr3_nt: TGTGCCGGCAGGGGAATGGTCCAAGAGACCCAGTACTTC
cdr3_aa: CAGRGMVQETQYF

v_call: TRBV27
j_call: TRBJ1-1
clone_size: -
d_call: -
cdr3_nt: TGTGCCAGCAGTTTATTCGGGCGTGAAGCTTTCTTT
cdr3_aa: CASSLFGREAFF

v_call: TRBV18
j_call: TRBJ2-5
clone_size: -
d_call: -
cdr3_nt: TGTGCCAGCTCATCCGGGACTGACCAGAGGGCCCAGTACTTC
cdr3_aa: CASSSGTDQRAQYF

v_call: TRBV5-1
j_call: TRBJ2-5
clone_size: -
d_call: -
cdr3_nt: TGCGCCAGCAGCTTGGAATTTCGTGGGGACGGGGAGACCCAGTACTTC
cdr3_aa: CASSLEFRGDGETQYF

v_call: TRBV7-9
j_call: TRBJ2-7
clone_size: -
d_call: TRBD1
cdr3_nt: TGTGCCAGCAGCCGGACAGGCTACGAGCAGTACTTC
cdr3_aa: CASSRTGYEQYF

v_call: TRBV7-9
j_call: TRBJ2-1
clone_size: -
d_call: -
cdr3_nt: TGTGCCAGCAGCCCGTACGAGAGTGAGCAGTTCTTC
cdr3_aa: CASSPYESEQFF

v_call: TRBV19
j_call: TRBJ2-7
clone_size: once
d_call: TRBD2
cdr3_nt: TGTGCCAGTAGTCCAGAAGGGACTAGCGGGATGTACGAGCAGTACTTC
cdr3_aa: CASSPEGTSGMYEQYF

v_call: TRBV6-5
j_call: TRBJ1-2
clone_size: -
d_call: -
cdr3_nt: TGTGCCAGCCGAGAAGGGGGAGGGGCTTACTATGGCTACACCTTC
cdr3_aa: CASREGGGAYYGYTF

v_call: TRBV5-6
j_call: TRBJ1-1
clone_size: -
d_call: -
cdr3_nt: TGTGCCAGCAGCTCCAGGGGAGGCATGAACACTGAAGCTTTCTTT
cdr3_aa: CASSSRGGMNTEAFF

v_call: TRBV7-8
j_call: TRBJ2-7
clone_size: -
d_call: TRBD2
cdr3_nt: TGTGCCAGCAGCTTAGGGGGACTAGCGGGAACCTACGAGCAGTACTTC
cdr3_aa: CASSLGGLAGTYEQYF

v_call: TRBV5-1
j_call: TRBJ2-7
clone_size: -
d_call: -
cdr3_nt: TGCGCCAGCAGCTTTGGATCGGGGGCCTCCTACGAGCAGTACTTC
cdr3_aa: CASSFGSGASYEQYF

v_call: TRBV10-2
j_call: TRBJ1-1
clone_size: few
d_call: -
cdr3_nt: TGCGCCAGCAGTGTTAGGGCCCGGGACACTGAAGCTTTCTTT
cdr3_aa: CASSVRARDTEAFF

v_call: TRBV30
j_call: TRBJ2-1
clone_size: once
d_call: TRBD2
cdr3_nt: TGTGCCTGGAAACCGAGCGGGAGGTTTGGTGAGCAGTTCTTC
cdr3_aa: CAWKPSGRFGEQFF

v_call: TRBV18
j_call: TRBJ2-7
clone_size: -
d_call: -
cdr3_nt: TGTGCCAGCTCACCAGCCAGGGCGGACTCCTACGAGCAGTACTTC
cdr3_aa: CASSPARADSYEQYF

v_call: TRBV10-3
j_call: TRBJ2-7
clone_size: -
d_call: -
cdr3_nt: TGTGCCATCAGTGACCAAACTAGGAACAGGCTCGAGCAGTACTTC
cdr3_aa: CAISDQTRNRLEQYF

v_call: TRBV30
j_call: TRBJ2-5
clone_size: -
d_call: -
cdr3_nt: TGTGCCTGGGCTACCGGACTATCGACGGGAGAGACCCAGTACTTC
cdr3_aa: CAWATGLSTGETQYF

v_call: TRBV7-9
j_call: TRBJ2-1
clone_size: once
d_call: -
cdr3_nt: TGTGCCAGCAGCTTGGTAAGCATTGAGCAGTTCTTC
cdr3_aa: CASSLVSIEQFF

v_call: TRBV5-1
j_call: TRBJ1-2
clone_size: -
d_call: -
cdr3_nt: TGCGCCAGCAGCTTGGACAGGGTCGGGTATGGCTACACCTTC
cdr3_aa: CASSLDRVGYGYTF

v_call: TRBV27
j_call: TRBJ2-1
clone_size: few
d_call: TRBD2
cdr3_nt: TGTGCCAGCACCGCCGGGACTAGCGGGAGGGCCGGGTGGCAGTTCTTC
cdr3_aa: CASTAGTSGRAGWQFF

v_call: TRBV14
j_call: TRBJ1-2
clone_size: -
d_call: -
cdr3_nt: TGTGCCAGCAGCCAAGATTCAGCGTGGTGGGTCGGCTACACCTTC
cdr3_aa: CASSQDSAWWVGYTF

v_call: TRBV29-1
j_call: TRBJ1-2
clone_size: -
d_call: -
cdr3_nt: TGCAGCGTTGAAGGGGCAGGGTTATATGGCTACACCTTC
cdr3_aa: CSVEGAGLYGYTF

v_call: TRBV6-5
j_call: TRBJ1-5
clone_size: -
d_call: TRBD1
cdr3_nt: TGTGCCAGCAGTACATCGGGACAGGGAAATCAGCCCCAGCATTTT
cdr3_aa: CASSTSGQGNQPQHF

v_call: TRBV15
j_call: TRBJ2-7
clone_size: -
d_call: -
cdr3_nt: TGTGCCACCAGCAGAGATTTGAGGACGCCCTACGAGCAGTACTTC
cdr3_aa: CATSRDLRTPYEQYF